The source of this T cell receptor beta chain is a study of control samples from healthy donors and cancer patients. Sequencing used immunoSEQ multiplex PCR; TCRdb keeps in-frame clones, though not all of them. This sample has approximately 170,000 clones, with approximately 92% found just once. The V and J ends lost 4 bases and 2 bases respectively, with 12 bases between them. The CDR3 spans 15 residues. CDR1 is LGHNA and CDR2 is YNFKEQ in the germline V gene. The source material was blood. This receptor was identified in a man younger than 40 in good health. V usage is TRBV4-2 and J usage is TRBJ2-1; no clear D gene. The CDR3 is CASSPASNTYNEQFF. The CDR3 DNA follows: TGTGCCAGCAGCCCCGCCTCGAACACCTACAATGAGCAGTTCTTC.